Below, 25 T cell receptor beta chains from the same sample are listed, as sequenced in a study of Ad26.COV2.S vaccination and SARS-CoV-2 variants (dated by TCRdb to the early 2020s). Libraries were prepared through the immunoSEQ multiplex PCR assay. The table was pulled from immuneACCESS by TCRdb, which kept in-frame rearrangements only. Such tables lose some clones; where checked, under half of the loss comes from unresolved V genes, and the rest has no known cause. In all, the sample holds over 350,000 clones, and 70% to 90% of those were seen once. Under 4% of the sample lies in the top ten. Reading the label with the study, this specimen's treatment or condition is: 19 received Ad26.COV2.S at low or high dose, single or two shots; five or six received placebo; per-sample allocation not given. Repertoires of vaccine and placebo recipients were sequenced from samples taken on day 63 after the first injection.

Sequencing was performed on peripheral blood, taken in a trial of Ad26.COV2.S vaccine versus placebo. The receptors were sampled from a person aged 18-60 years who received the Ad26.COV2.S COVID-19 vaccine or a placebo.

The genes are TRBV5-1 and TRBJ2-3, with 7 positions matching TRBD2. This CDR3 has 15 residues. After removal of 3 bases from V and 2 bases from J, the junction contained 6 bases not matched to a gene. Germline V CDR1 and CDR2: SGHRS, YFSETQ. CDR3 nucleotides: TGCGCCAGCAGCTCCGGGACTAAAGACACAGATACGCAGTATTTT. Translation gives CASSSGTKDTDTQYF.

This chain joins TRBV2 and TRBJ2-5; 9 positions match TRBD2. The CDR3 consists of 15 residues. Per the germline V gene, CDR1 is SNHLY and CDR2 is FYNNEI. Germline trimming cut 5 bases from V and 7 bases from J; bases unmatched to any gene: 11. The CDR3 protein is CASSPLTSGGGTQYF. The CDR3 DNA reads TGTGCCAGCAGTCCCCTGACTAGCGGCGGAGGGACCCAGTACTTC.

This chain joins TRBV7-9 and TRBJ1-2; D gene unclear. Deletions cut 4 bases from V and 4 bases from J, with 7 bases between. CDR1 is SEHNR, CDR2 FQNEAQ, per germline (reference sequence). This CDR3 is 12 amino acids long. CDR3 DNA sequence: TGTGCCAGCAGCTATGAGGTCTATGGCTACACCTTC. Translating it yields CASSYEVYGYTF.

The chain combines TRBV2 with TRBJ1-4; tentatively, D is TRBD1 (6 bases). Germline assignment: CDR1 SNHLY and CDR2 FYNNEI. The V end was cut by 6 bases, the J end by 5 bases, with 7 bases between. The CDR3 is 12 amino acids. The CDR3 is CASSGQNEKLFF. The CDR3, as DNA: TGTGCCAGCAGCGGACAGAATGAAAAACTGTTTTTT.

This clone was observed a single time. The chain combines TRBV4-1 with TRBJ1-5, with a weak D call TRBD1 (6 bases). CDR3 length: 18 residues. Germline CDR1 and CDR2: MGHRA and YSYEKL. V was shortened by 4 bases and J by 0 bases, with 19 bases between the two germline ends. Here the CDR3 reads CASSPHPLQGYSNQPQHF. Here the CDR3 DNA reads TGCGCCAGCAGCCCCCACCCTCTACAGGGATATAGCAATCAGCCCCAGCATTTT.

The V call is TRBV5-4, the J call TRBJ2-5; D call uncertain. The V end was cut by 4 bases, the J end by 5 bases, with 15 bases between. This CDR3 contains 14 residues. The germline V gene encodes CDR1 SGHNT and CDR2 YYREEE (reference sequence). CDR3 region: CASSPTSGQETQYF. In DNA form, the CDR3 reads TGTGCCAGCAGCCCTACGAGTGGTCAGGAGACCCAGTACTTC.

The chain has TRBV12-3 or TRBV12-4 and TRBJ2-7; D remains unclear. Trimming stripped 3 bases from V and 5 bases from J, with 11 bases between. This CDR3 comprises 13 residues. For the CDR3, the DNA is TGTGCCAGCAGTTTCACTGGTGCGGACGAGCAGTACTTC. Protein: CASSFTGADEQYF.

V is TRBV7-9 and J is TRBJ2-5; D is unresolved. V shed 2 bases and J shed 4 bases, with 8 bases lying between them. Germline V lookup: CDR1 SEHNR, CDR2 FQNEAQ (reference sequence). The CDR3 loop spans 13 amino acids. The CDR3 DNA reads TGTGCCAGCAGCTTAAGTACAGTAGAGACCCAGTACTTC. Translated: CASSLSTVETQYF.

The chain carries TRBV29-1 and TRBJ1-1; TRBD1 is a possible D gene (5 bases). The CDR3 loop spans 13 amino acids. V lost 4 bases, J lost 0 bases, and 9 bases lay in between. Germline CDR1 reads SQVTM; CDR2 reads ANQGSEA. The CDR3 region has the DNA TGCAGCGTTGGGCGGGGGATGAACACTGAAGCTTTCTTT. Translated: CSVGRGMNTEAFF. Using reference TRBV29-1 and TRBJ1-1 for the parts outside the CDR3, the full variable domain is SAVISQKPSRDICQRGTSLTIQCQVDSQVTMMFWYRQQPGQSLTLIATANQGSEATYESGFVIDKFPISRPNLTFSTLTVSNMSPEDSSIYLCSVGRGMNTEAFFGQGTRLTVV.

The chain uses TRBV30 and TRBJ2-5; D unclear. Trimming pared 0 bases from V and 4 bases from J, leaving 12 bases between. Germline CDR1 is GTSNPN and CDR2 is SVGIG (reference sequence). This CDR3 is 14 amino acids long. The CDR3, as DNA: TGTGCCTGGAGTGTAGGGTTTGAAGGAGAGACCCAGTACTTC. It codes for CAWSVGFEGETQYF.

This clone appeared a single time. The J gene is TRBJ1-5, the V gene TRBV4-3; D ambiguous. There are 14 residues in the CDR3. CDR1 LGHNA and CDR2 YSLEER come from the germline V gene. V was clipped by 1 base and J by 7 bases, with 11 bases between them. The CDR3, as DNA: TGCGCCAGCAGCCAAGCGGCAGGTGGACAGCCCCAGCATTTT. Translated, it gives CASSQAAGGQPQHF.

In its sample, this clone was seen once. The chain uses TRBV11-2 and TRBJ1-4; D gene unclear. The V gene's germline CDR1 is SGHAT and CDR2 FQNNGV. The CDR3 has 16 amino acids. Deletions cut 5 bases from V and 8 bases from J, with 21 bases between. DNA for the CDR3: TGTGCCAGCAGCCAATCGGACTCCCGGACGGGCGAAAAACTGTTTTTT. It specifies CASSQSDSRTGEKLFF. Drawing the rest from reference TRBV11-2 and TRBJ1-4, the complete variable domain is EAGVAQSPRYKIIEKRQSVAFWCNPISGHATLYWYQQILGQGPKLLIQFQNNGVVDDSQLPKDRFSAERLKGVDSTLKIQPAKLEDSAVYLCASSQSDSRTGEKLFFGSGTQLSVL.

The chain recombines TRBV7-9 with TRBJ2-7; weak D call: TRBD1 (6 bases). CDR1 and CDR2 (germline): SEHNR, FQNEAQ (reference sequence). V lost 5 bases and J 3 bases, leaving 17 bases between the germline ends. The CDR3 is 15 amino acids. The CDR3 nucleotides are TGTGCCAGCAGCAAAACACAGGGTTCTCTCTACGAGCAGTACTTC. It is translated as CASSKTQGSLYEQYF.

V usage is TRBV7-2 and J usage is TRBJ1-6; D unresolved. Germline V CDR1 and CDR2: SGHTA, FQGNSA. The CDR3 consists of 15 residues. Trimming took off 0 bases at V and 8 bases at J, with 11 bases between the two ends. CDR3 bases: TGTGCCAGCAGCTTAGCCCCCGGCTTTTATTCACCCCTCCACTTT. Encoded protein: CASSLAPGFYSPLHF.

This rearrangement joins TRBV10-1 to TRBJ1-1, with D unresolved. Per germline, CDR1 WNHNN and CDR2 SYGVQD (reference sequence). The CDR3 loop spans 11 amino acids. Between the trimmed V and J ends, which lost 0 bases and 11 bases, there was a span of 7 bases. In DNA form, the CDR3 reads TGCGCCAGCAGTGAGTCGGAGGTTGCTTTCTTT. It yields the protein CASSESEVAFF.

The table lists this clone with a count of one. The chain carries TRBV4-1 and TRBJ2-5; the D gene is possibly TRBD1 (6 bases). CDR3 length: 15 residues. Germline CDR1 is MGHRA and CDR2 is YSYEKL. The germline V and J ends were trimmed by 1 base and 2 bases, with 11 bases remaining between them. The CDR3 reads CASSQVGQLQETQYF. The CDR3 DNA reads as TGCGCCAGCAGCCAAGTCGGACAGCTGCAAGAGACCCAGTACTTC.

V is TRBV6-5 and J is TRBJ2-5; tentative D call: TRBD2 (6 bases). Trimming cost V 6 bases and J 2 bases, with 13 bases left between them. Germline CDR1 MNHEY, CDR2 SVGAGI. The CDR3 consists of 14 residues. CDR3 nucleotide sequence: TGTGCCAGCAGGGCAAGTGGGGGGCAAGAGACCCAGTACTTC. Translation: CASRASGGQETQYF.

V and J are TRBV3-1 (or the pseudogene TRBV3-2) and TRBJ1-5, with D unresolved. V was clipped by 1 base and J by 2 bases, with 9 bases between them. Germline CDR1 is LGHDT and CDR2 is YNNKEL (reference sequence). This CDR3 spans 15 amino acids. The CDR3 DNA is TGTGCCAGCAGCCAAGTTTTAGGAGGCAATCAGCCCCAGCATTTT. It specifies CASSQVLGGNQPQHF.

The J gene is TRBJ2-1, the V gene TRBV7-9, with 10 bases matching TRBD2. The CDR3 has 12 residues. The junction had 8 bases not matched to a gene; V was cut back by 6 bases and J by 15 bases. CDR1 is SEHNR and CDR2 is FQNEAQ in the germline V gene (reference sequence). The CDR3 reads CASSPSGGVRFF. The CDR3 coding sequence is TGTGCCAGCAGTCCGAGCGGGGGGGTTCGGTTCTTC.

The chain carries TRBV6-5 and TRBJ2-5; 9 bases are a match to TRBD1. J gave up 5 bases and V 4 bases, and 5 bases lay outside the gene matches. This CDR3 is built from 14 residues. Germline-derived CDR1 and CDR2 are MNHEY and SVGAGI. CDR3 region: CASSFTGGRETQYF. CDR3 nucleotide sequence: TGTGCCAGCAGTTTTACAGGGGGCAGGGAGACCCAGTACTTC.

This chain connects TRBV7-9 to TRBJ1-1, with 7 bases fitting TRBD1. Trimming removed 5 bases from V and 3 bases from J; junction bases left unmatched: 6. CDR1 and CDR2 (germline): SEHNR, FQNEAQ (reference sequence). The CDR3 spans 14 residues. CDR3 nucleotides: TGTGCCAGCAGCCCACAGGGGTGGCACACTGAAGCTTTCTTT. Translating gives CASSPQGWHTEAFF.

This clone was counted between two and nine times. This chain joins TRBV24-1 and TRBJ2-2; the match to TRBD2 covers 8 bases. The CDR3 covers 16 residues. Germline V lookup: CDR1 KGHDR, CDR2 SFDVKD. J gave up 6 bases and V 5 bases, and 10 bases lay outside the gene matches. The CDR3 protein is CATSAAGGPFAGELFF. The CDR3 coding sequence is TGTGCCACCAGTGCGGCGGGGGGCCCGTTCGCCGGGGAGCTGTTTTTT.

This chain connects TRBV7-9 to TRBJ2-3; 11 bases map to TRBD2. The CDR3 is 15 amino acids. V was pared by 5 bases and J by 3 bases, with 4 bases of the junction left unmatched. Germline CDR1 is SEHNR and CDR2 is FQNEAQ (reference sequence). The CDR3 nucleotides are TGTGCCAGCAGCCTGGGACTAGCGGCAACAGATACGCAGTATTTT. Its translation: CASSLGLAATDTQYF. The variable domain in full, completed from reference TRBV7-9 and TRBJ2-3, reads DTGVSQNPRHKITKRGQNVTFRCDPISEHNRLYWYRQTLGQGPEFLTYFQNEAQLEKSRLLSDRFSAERPKGSFSTLEIQRTEQGDSAMYLCASSLGLAATDTQYFGPGTRLTVL.

The rearrangement links TRBV9 to TRBJ1-4, with TRBD1 matching over 11 bases. Germline assignment: CDR1 SGDLS and CDR2 YYNGEE. The CDR3 spans 16 residues. The V segment lost 2 bases and the J segment 7 bases; nucleotides outside the gene matches: 7. CDR3: CASSVTPGQGGEKLFF. CDR3 nucleotides: TGTGCCAGCAGCGTTACTCCGGGACAGGGGGGTGAAAAACTGTTTTTT.

The rearrangement links TRBV3-1 (or the pseudogene TRBV3-2) to TRBJ1-5; perhaps TRBD1 as D (6 bases). The CDR3 has 16 amino acids. Germline assignment: CDR1 LGHDT and CDR2 YNNKEL (reference sequence). Trimming left V 5 bases short and J 6 bases short, with 20 bases between. CDR3 in amino acids: CASSESGGRASQPQHF. For the CDR3, the DNA is TGTGCCAGCAGCGAGAGCGGGGGCAGGGCGAGTCAGCCCCAGCATTTT.